The 32 T cell receptor beta chains below were found in one sample sequenced in a study of OX40 agonist ivuxolimab in advanced cancers. Clones were sequenced by immunoSEQ multiplex PCR, and TCRdb holds only the in-frame ones, with some missing. The data hold approximately 84,000 clones, with around 94% observed a single time. The material sequenced was CD4+ or CD8+ T cells sorted from blood, taken in a trial of the OX40 agonist ivuxolimab. Source of these receptors: an adult with an advanced solid tumor such as melanoma, head and neck, liver or kidney cancer.

Only one count was recorded for this clone. The rearrangement uses TRBV30 and TRBJ2-3; TRBD2 might be the D (6 bases). The CDR3 has 14 amino acids. The V end lost 1 base, the J end lost 6 bases, and 14 bases lay between the germline ends. The germline CDR1 and CDR2 sequences are GTSNPN and SVGIG (reference sequence). CDR3 nucleotide sequence: TGTGCCTGGAGTGCAGTCGGTGGGGGGGATACGCAGTATTTT. Residues: CAWSAVGGGDTQYF.

The V call is TRBV5-1, the J call TRBJ1-6; D perhaps matches TRBD1 (6 bases). CDR3 length: 16 residues. V gave up 4 bases and J gave up 4 bases, with 15 bases separating them. Germline V gene data show CDR1 as SGHRS and CDR2 as YFSETQ. CDR3 protein: CASSSTGRDYNSPLHF. In nucleotides, the CDR3 is TGCGCCAGCAGCAGTACAGGGAGGGATTATAATTCACCCCTCCACTTT.

This clone occurred a few times. The rearrangement uses TRBV7-9 and TRBJ1-2, with D hard to call. Trimming left V 0 bases short and J 8 bases short, with 10 bases between. This CDR3 comprises 13 residues. Germline V gene data show CDR1 as SEHNR and CDR2 as FQNEAQ (reference sequence). For the CDR3, the DNA is TGTGCCAGCAGCTTAGCTCCCATTGAAGGCTACACCTTC. It codes for CASSLAPIEGYTF.

The rearrangement links TRBV13 to TRBJ2-7; TRBD2 aligns across 7 bases. The CDR3 has 15 residues. The V segment lost 5 bases and the J segment 3 bases; nucleotides outside the gene matches: 10. Germline lookup yields CDR1 PRHDT and CDR2 FYEKMQ (reference sequence). CDR3: CASSMIAGAYYEQYF. DNA for the CDR3: TGTGCCAGCAGCATGATAGCGGGCGCTTACTACGAGCAGTACTTC.

The chain employs TRBV12-5 and TRBJ2-7, with D maybe TRBD2 (6 bases). The CDR3 contains 14 residues. V dropped 4 bases and J dropped 2 bases, with 12 bases sitting between them. CDR1 LGHNT and CDR2 FRNRAP come from the germline V gene. CDR3 sequence: CASGSPGGAYEQYF. Written as DNA, the CDR3 is TGTGCTAGTGGTTCCCCTGGAGGGGCCTACGAGCAGTACTTC.

The J gene is TRBJ1-6, the V gene TRBV6-1, with D possibly being TRBD1 (6 bases). From germline, CDR1 is MNHNS and CDR2 SASEGT. V lost 2 bases to trimming and J lost 7 bases, with 12 bases between them. The CDR3 sequence is 15 residues long. CDR3 sequence reads: CASSESRGLNSPLHF. The CDR3 DNA follows: TGTGCCAGCAGTGAATCGAGGGGGTTGAATTCACCCCTCCACTTT.

V gene TRBV7-6 combines with J gene TRBJ1-2; a possible D gene is TRBD1 (5 bases). Per germline, CDR1 SGHVS and CDR2 FNYEAQ. CDR3 length: 15 amino acids. Trimming pared 1 base from V and 4 bases from J, leaving 13 bases between. CDR3 bases: TGTGCCAGCAGCTTAGAAAGGGTGGGGGGCTATGGCTACACCTTC. Protein product: CASSLERVGGYGYTF.

This clone was counted a single time. The V gene is TRBV4-2, the J gene TRBJ1-2, with 9 bases fitting TRBD1. The CDR3 is 15 residues long. V gave up 2 bases and J gave up 6 bases; unmatched junction bases: 7. Germline-derived CDR1 and CDR2 are LGHNA and YNFKEQ. CDR3 coding DNA: TGTGCCAGCAGCCAACGGACAGGGGCTAGCGATGGCTACACCTTC. This encodes CASSQRTGASDGYTF.

This CDR3 reads CASNTGNTGELFF. DNA of the CDR3: TGTGCCAGTAATACAGGGAACACCGGGGAGCTGTTTTTT. The chain combines TRBV6-5 with TRBJ2-2; TRBD1 is a possible D gene (5 bases). Trimming removed 9 bases at V and 1 base at J, with 9 bases between. The CDR3 extends over 13 amino acids. From germline, CDR1 is MNHEY and CDR2 SVGAGI.

The CDR3 bases are TGTGCCAGCAGCCAAGAGGGCAATACCTACGAGCAGTACTTC. It codes for CASSQEGNTYEQYF. The chain couples TRBV14 to TRBJ2-7; D is unresolved. V gave up 0 bases and J gave up 2 bases, with 8 bases separating them. This CDR3 is built from 14 residues. Germline V gene data show CDR1 as SGHDN and CDR2 as FVKESK.

This clone appeared a few times. Other DNA sequences in the sample encode the same CDR3. The chain uses TRBV6-5 and TRBJ1-2, with no clear D. Between the trimmed V and J ends, which lost 2 bases and 0 bases, there was a span of 4 bases. Looked up from germline, CDR1 is MNHEY and CDR2 is SVGAGI. The length of the CDR3 is 13 residues. In DNA form, the CDR3 reads TGTGCCAGCAGTTACGAGGCTAACTATGGCTACACCTTC. It yields the protein CASSYEANYGYTF.

The J gene is TRBJ1-1, the V gene TRBV27; D perhaps matches TRBD1 (6 bases). This CDR3 is built from 14 residues. V dropped 3 bases and J dropped 3 bases, with 11 bases sitting between them. CDR1 and CDR2 (germline): MNHEY, SMNVEV (reference sequence). In DNA form, the CDR3 reads TGTGCCAGCAGTTTTGGGCAGGGGTACACTGAAGCTTTCTTT. Translation gives CASSFGQGYTEAFF.

V and J are TRBV19 and TRBJ2-7, with 10 nucleotides matching TRBD1. Germline CDR1 LNHDA, CDR2 SQIVND (reference sequence). The trim removed 9 bases at V and 2 bases at J, leaving 10 bases unmatched. This CDR3 has 15 amino acids. In DNA, the CDR3 is TGTGCCAGCTCGTGGGGGACAGGGGAAACCTACGAGCAGTACTTC. It encodes CASSWGTGETYEQYF.

V and J are TRBV30 and TRBJ2-7; D unresolved. The CDR3 length is 12 residues. With 1 base removed from V and 3 bases from J, the gap between germline ends came to 7 bases. Germline CDR1 and CDR2: GTSNPN and SVGIG (reference sequence). Here the CDR3 DNA reads TGTGCCTGGAGTGGTAGTATCTACGAGCAGTACTTC. It encodes CAWSGSIYEQYF.

This clone was observed a single time. The rearrangement uses TRBV6-5 and TRBJ1-6; 10 bases are shared with TRBD1. The CDR3 is 13 residues long. Germline CDR1 MNHEY, CDR2 SVGAGI. V was clipped by 8 bases and J by 12 bases; unmatched bases: 7. DNA of the CDR3: TGTGCCAGCCTCGGACAGGGGGTTGGACCCCTCCACTTT. It translates to CASLGQGVGPLHF.

The chain is built from TRBV7-6 and TRBJ2-7, with 8 bases lining up with TRBD1. In germline, CDR1 is SGHVS, CDR2 FNYEAQ. The V gene end was trimmed by 1 base and the J gene end by 5 bases; junction bases not matched to a gene: 1. The CDR3 is 13 residues long. This CDR3 reads CASSLETGDEQYF. CDR3 in DNA: TGTGCCAGCAGCTTAGAGACAGGGGACGAGCAGTACTTC. Looking up the rest from reference TRBV7-6 and TRBJ2-7 gives the full variable domain: GAGVSQSPRYKVTKRGQDVALRCDPISGHVSLYWYRQALGQGPEFLTYFNYEAQQDKSGLPNDRFSAERPEGSISTLTIQRTEQRDSAMYRCASSLETGDEQYFGPGTRLTVT.

This rearrangement joins TRBV5-1 to TRBJ2-1, with D perhaps matching TRBD2 (6 bases). This CDR3 contains 17 residues. The V gene's germline CDR1 is SGHRS and CDR2 YFSETQ. The V end lost 2 bases, the J end lost 5 bases, and 20 bases lay between the germline ends. CDR3 in amino acids: CASSLTPLARRDNEQFF. The CDR3 DNA reads as TGCGCCAGCAGCTTAACCCCGCTAGCGCGCAGAGACAATGAGCAGTTCTTC. The full variable domain, rest sourced from reference TRBV5-1 and TRBJ2-1, is KAGVTQTPRYLIKTRGQQVTLSCSPISGHRSVSWYQQTPGQGLQFLFEYFSETQRNKGNFPGRFSGRQFSNSRSEMNVSTLELGDSALYLCASSLTPLARRDNEQFFGPGTRLTVL.

The CDR3 sequence is CAWSVLAGSTGEQYF. The CDR3 bases are TGTGCCTGGAGTGTGCTAGCGGGGTCTACTGGCGAGCAGTACTTC. The rearrangement uses TRBV30 and TRBJ2-7; 9 bases are shared with TRBD2. The CDR3 loop spans 15 amino acids. V dropped 0 bases and J dropped 6; count of bases not matched to a gene: 9. The germline V gene encodes CDR1 GTSNPN and CDR2 SVGIG (reference sequence).

The chain has TRBV19 and TRBJ2-3; D gene uncertain. V gave up 5 bases and J gave up 7 bases, with 4 bases separating them. This CDR3 region has 10 residues. Germline V gives CDR1 LNHDA, CDR2 SQIVND (reference sequence). The CDR3 sequence: CASSGNTQYF. The CDR3 DNA is TGTGCCAGTAGTGGCAATACGCAGTATTTT.

The chain links TRBV4-1 to TRBJ2-7; 9 nucleotides align to TRBD1. V dropped 4 bases and J dropped 4; count of bases not matched to a gene: 14. This CDR3 is built from 17 residues. Germline CDR1 MGHRA, CDR2 YSYEKL. DNA for the CDR3: TGCGCCAGCAGCCTGAATATTCCGGGACAGGGTGGATACGAGCAGTACTTC. It codes for CASSLNIPGQGGYEQYF.

The V gene is TRBV4-1, the J gene TRBJ1-2; weak D call: TRBD1 (6 bases). There are 15 residues in the CDR3. V dropped 0 bases and J dropped 1 base, with 9 bases sitting between them. Germline V gene data show CDR1 as MGHRA and CDR2 as YSYEKL. The CDR3 nucleotides read TGCGCCAGCAGCCAAGACAGGGGTAGTAACTATGGCTACACCTTC. Residues: CASSQDRGSNYGYTF.

This clone was counted a few times. V gene TRBV7-9 combines with J gene TRBJ1-2; 7 bases agree with TRBD1. Germline values: CDR1 SEHNR, CDR2 FQNEAQ (reference sequence). The CDR3 is 12 amino acids. V was pared by 4 bases and J by 6 bases, with 2 bases of the junction left unmatched. The CDR3 spells CASSSGTDGYTF. The DNA of the CDR3 is TGTGCCAGCAGCTCTGGGACAGATGGCTACACCTTC.

The V gene is TRBV15, the J gene TRBJ2-4; D tentatively fits TRBD1 or TRBD2 (5 bases each). The CDR3 runs 17 residues. The germline V and J ends were trimmed by 0 bases and 0 bases, with 12 bases remaining between them. Germline CDR1 LNHNV, CDR2 YYDKDF (reference sequence). CDR3 in amino acids: CATSRDRGFVAKNIQYF. The CDR3 DNA sequence: TGTGCCACCAGCAGAGATCGGGGCTTTGTAGCCAAAAACATTCAGTACTTC.

The chain couples TRBV4-1 to TRBJ2-3; either TRBD1 or TRBD2 may fit D (5 bases each). Germline CDR1 reads MGHRA; CDR2 reads YSYEKL. The CDR3 length is 15 residues. The V gene lost 4 bases and the J gene lost 1 base, with 12 bases spanning the gap. The CDR3 nucleotides read TGCGCCAGCAGCCCTGTGAGGGGTCGCACAGATACGCAGTATTTT. It translates to CASSPVRGRTDTQYF.

The V gene is TRBV5-1, the J gene TRBJ2-7; 12 bases fit TRBD1. The V segment lost 0 bases and the J segment 5 bases; nucleotides outside the gene matches: 3. This CDR3 is 15 amino acids long. Germline assignment: CDR1 SGHRS and CDR2 YFSETQ. CDR3 DNA: TGCGCCAGCAGCTTGGACGGGACAGGGGGCAACGAGCAGTACTTC. As protein: CASSLDGTGGNEQYF.

V is TRBV10-3 and J is TRBJ1-3, with 7 positions matching TRBD1. This CDR3 is 15 amino acids long. Losses at the gene ends were 5 bases for V and 0 bases for J; bases not matched to a gene: 4. Germline V gene lookup returns CDR1 ENHRY and CDR2 SYGVKD. CDR3 sequence: CAISTGANSGNTIYF. DNA for the CDR3: TGTGCCATCAGTACAGGGGCCAACTCTGGAAACACCATATATTTT.

The chain uses TRBV5-1 and TRBJ2-2; 8 bases agree with TRBD2. The CDR3 sequence is 13 residues long. Looked up from germline, CDR1 is SGHRS and CDR2 is YFSETQ. The V gene end was trimmed by 0 bases and the J gene end by 8 bases; junction bases not matched to a gene: 0. The CDR3 loop reads CASSLVAGGELFF. CDR3 DNA sequence: TGCGCCAGCAGCTTGGTAGCGGGAGGGGAGCTGTTTTTT.

This chain uses TRBV11-3 with TRBJ1-2; D is possibly TRBD1 (6 bases). The CDR3 sequence is 17 residues long. The ends were cut back, 1 base at V and 0 bases at J, with 15 bases in the middle. Germline lookup yields CDR1 SGHNT and CDR2 YENEEA. Written as DNA, the CDR3 is TGTGCCAGCAGCTTAGGGGGGGCTTCCTTAACTAACTATGGCTACACCTTC. Translating it yields CASSLGGASLTNYGYTF.

The chain uses TRBV27 and TRBJ2-7, with D possibly called TRBD1 or TRBD2 (5 bases each). The V gene lost 6 bases and the J gene lost 3 bases, with 12 bases spanning the gap. This CDR3 is built from 13 residues. The V gene's germline CDR1 is MNHEY and CDR2 SMNVEV (reference sequence). The CDR3 sequence is CASSPTGGYEQYF. CDR3 bases: TGTGCCAGCAGCCCGACTGGGGGCTACGAGCAGTACTTC.

CDR3 in amino acids: CSAGLSVAQFF. The CDR3 DNA reads TGCAGTGCTGGCCTTTCAGTGGCGCAGTTCTTC. V is TRBV20-1 and J is TRBJ2-1; unclear D gene. V was shortened by 5 bases and J by 12 bases, with 14 bases between the two germline ends. Germline values: CDR1 DFQATT, CDR2 SNEGSKA (reference sequence). The CDR3 consists of 11 residues.

The V and J genes are TRBV29-1 and TRBJ2-2, with D unclear. The CDR3 runs to 11 residues. V was trimmed by 6 bases and J by 4 bases, leaving 6 bases between them. The V gene's germline CDR1 is SQVTM and CDR2 ANQGSEA. The CDR3 loop reads CSVLATGELFF. CDR3 DNA sequence: TGCAGCGTGTTGGCCACCGGGGAGCTGTTTTTT.

V is TRBV14 and J is TRBJ2-7; D gene unclear. The CDR3 runs 14 residues. Trimming stripped 4 bases from V and 7 bases from J, with 17 bases between. The germline gives CDR1 SGHDN, CDR2 FVKESK. The CDR3 sequence is CASSPRYVSAEQYF. For the CDR3, the DNA is TGTGCCAGCAGCCCCCGCTACGTCTCTGCGGAGCAGTACTTC. Combining the CDR3 with reference TRBV14 and TRBJ2-7 gives the whole variable domain EAGVTQFPSHSVIEKGQTVTLRCDPISGHDNLYWYRRVMGKEIKFLLHFVKESKQDESGMPNNRFLAERTGGTYSTLKVQPAELEDSGVYFCASSPRYVSAEQYFGPGTRLTVT.